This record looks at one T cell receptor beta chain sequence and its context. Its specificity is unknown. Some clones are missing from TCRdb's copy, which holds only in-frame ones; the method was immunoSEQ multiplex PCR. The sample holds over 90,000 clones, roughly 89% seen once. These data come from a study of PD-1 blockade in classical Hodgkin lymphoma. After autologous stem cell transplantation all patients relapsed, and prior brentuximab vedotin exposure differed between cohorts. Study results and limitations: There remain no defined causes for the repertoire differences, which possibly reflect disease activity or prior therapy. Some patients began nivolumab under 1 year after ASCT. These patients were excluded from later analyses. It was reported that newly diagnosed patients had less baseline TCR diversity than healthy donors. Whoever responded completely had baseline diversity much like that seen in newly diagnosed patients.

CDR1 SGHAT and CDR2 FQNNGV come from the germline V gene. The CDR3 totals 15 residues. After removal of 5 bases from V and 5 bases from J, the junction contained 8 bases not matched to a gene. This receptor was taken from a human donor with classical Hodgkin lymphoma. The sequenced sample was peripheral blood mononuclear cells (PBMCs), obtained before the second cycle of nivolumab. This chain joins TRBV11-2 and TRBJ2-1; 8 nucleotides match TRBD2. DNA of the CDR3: TGTGCCAGCAGCACACTAGCGGACGTCAACAATGAGCAGTTCTTC. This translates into CASSTLADVNNEQFF.